This is a list of T cell receptor beta chains from one sample in a study of early T cells in non-severe SARS-CoV-2 infection. TCRdb re-called the 5' RACE reads through MiXCR, storing one row per CDR3 protein. The sample includes roughly 70,000 distinct CDR3 sequences, less than 20% of them seen just once. Sequenced here: whole blood, sampled at baseline. The receptor source for this set is an adult who was a healthcare worker with PCR-confirmed SARS-CoV-2 infection or an uninfected control (not recorded which). Both conserved end residues are part of each CDR3. A D gene is named only where the DNA matches it firmly. Only part of the rows carry a size: once, few, many, or a class if the clone is expanded.

TRBJ1-3 | TRBV10-3 | . | few | 16 | CAISNPTGTSGNTIYF | TGTGCCATCAGTAACCCGACAGGCACCTCTGGAAACACCATATATTTT
TRBJ2-7 | TRBV29-1 | TRBD1 | . | 16 | CSVEVHRGPSSYEQYF | TGCAGCGTAGAGGTTCACAGGGGGCCCTCCTCCTACGAGCAGTACTTC
TRBJ2-7 | TRBV11-2 | . | few | 13 | CASSSTLDNEQYF | TGTGCCAGCAGCTCGACACTCGATAACGAGCAGTACTTC
TRBJ1-1 | TRBV11-2 | TRBD1 | many | 14 | CASSRQGANTEAFF | TGTGCCAGCAGCAGACAGGGGGCGAACACTGAAGCTTTCTTT
TRBJ1-5 | TRBV19 | . | few | 14 | CASSEKHEDQPQHF | TGTGCCAGTAGTGAAAAACATGAGGATCAGCCCCAGCATTTT
TRBJ2-3 | TRBV6-6 | TRBD1 | once | 15 | CASSPRGRRGDTQYF | TGTGCCAGCAGCCCAAGGGGGCGCCGAGGGGATACGCAGTATTTT
TRBJ1-5 | TRBV4-2 | TRBD1 | few | 16 | CASSQGDRGGNQPQHF | TGTGCCAGCAGCCAGGGCGACAGGGGTGGCAATCAGCCCCAGCATTTT
TRBJ2-3 | TRBV6-2/TRBV6-3 | . | many | 11 | CASSYLDTQYF | TGTGCCAGCAGTTACCTAGATACGCAGTATTTT
TRBJ1-1 | TRBV29-1 | . | . | 12 | CSAKVGDTEAFF | TGCAGCGCGAAAGTGGGGGACACTGAAGCTTTCTTT
TRBJ2-1 | TRBV6-2/TRBV6-3 | TRBD2 | few | 15 | CASSYGTKGLNEQFF | TGTGCCAGCAGTTACGGGACTAAGGGGCTCAATGAGCAGTTCTTC
TRBJ1-1 | TRBV7-8 | TRBD1 | few | 13 | CASSLRTGGQAFF | TGTGCCAGCAGCTTAAGGACAGGGGGCCAGGCTTTCTTT
TRBJ1-1 | TRBV6-5 | TRBD1 | many | 15 | CASSPRTGRGTEAFF | TGTGCCAGCAGTCCACGGACAGGGAGGGGGACTGAAGCTTTCTTT
TRBJ1-1 | TRBV6-5 | . | . | 14 | CASSLAGTNTEAFF | TGTGCCAGCAGTTTAGCGGGAACGAACACTGAAGCTTTTTTT
TRBJ1-1 | TRBV12-3/TRBV12-4 | . | . | 15 | CASRPIQGAFTEAFF | TGTGCCAGCAGACCAATACAGGGAGCTTTCACTGAAGCTTTCTTT
TRBJ1-5 | TRBV25-1 | . | many | 14 | CASSRTASDQPQHF | TGTGCCAGCAGTAGGACCGCTAGCGATCAGCCCCAGCATTTT
TRBJ1-1 | TRBV6-2/TRBV6-3 | . | . | 13 | CASNRGPTREAFF | TGTGCCAGCAACCGCGGCCCGACCCGCGAAGCTTTCTTT
TRBJ2-5 | TRBV5-1 | TRBD1 | . | 18 | CASSGGTGPANRQETQYF | TGCGCCAGCAGCGGCGGGACAGGCCCTGCGAACCGTCAAGAGACCCAGTACTTC
TRBJ2-1 | TRBV10-1 | TRBD1 | . | 16 | CASSESVTGADNEQFF | TGCGCCAGCAGTGAGTCCGTGACAGGGGCCGACAATGAGCAGTTCTTC
TRBJ2-1 | TRBV20-1 | TRBD2 | . | 15 | CSAGSSGSSYNEQFF | TGCAGTGCGGGGTCTAGCGGGAGCTCCTACAATGAGCAGTTCTTC
TRBJ2-7 | TRBV14 | . | . | 15 | CASSQGASSGDEQYF | TGTGCCAGCAGCCAAGGGGCGTCGAGCGGCGACGAGCAGTACTTC
TRBJ2-1 | TRBV6-5 | . | . | 15 | CASIQAGTNYNEQFF | TGTGCCAGCATTCAAGCCGGGACCAACTACAATGAGCAGTTCTTC
TRBJ2-7 | TRBV2 | TRBD1 | many | 16 | CASSERDRGEYGEQYF | TGTGCCAGCAGTGAGAGAGACAGGGGGGAGTACGGCGAGCAGTACTTC
TRBJ1-1 | TRBV3-1 | . | few | 14 | CASSRALGLSEAFF | TGTGCCAGCAGCCGTGCGCTGGGACTTTCAGAAGCTTTCTTT
TRBJ1-5 | TRBV28 | . | . | 15 | CASSFWRTDNQPQHF | TGTGCCAGCAGTTTTTGGAGGACAGACAATCAGCCCCAGCATTTT
TRBJ2-3 | TRBV12-3/TRBV12-4 | TRBD2 | . | 16 | CASTRRSGRALDTQYF | TGTGCCAGCACTCGGCGTAGCGGGAGGGCCTTAGATACGCAGTATTTT
TRBJ2-1 | TRBV5-1 | TRBD2 | few | 17 | CASSTGLAASSYNEQFF | TGCGCCAGCAGCACTGGACTAGCGGCGAGCTCCTACAATGAGCAGTTCTTC
TRBJ2-5 | TRBV3-1 | TRBD2 | many | 18 | CASSQDAQLAGNQETQYF | TGTGCCAGCAGCCAAGATGCCCAACTAGCGGGAAACCAAGAGACCCAGTACTTC
TRBJ1-4 | TRBV20-1 | TRBD1 | many | 13 | CSANQGANEKLFF | TGCAGTGCAAATCAGGGGGCTAATGAAAAACTGTTTTTT
TRBJ1-6 | TRBV4-3 | . | . | 16 | CASSQDEPATNSPLHF | TGCGCCAGCAGCCAAGATGAGCCGGCTACGAATTCACCCCTCCACTTT
TRBJ2-6 | TRBV24-1 | . | . | 16 | CATSDTGLAGANVLTF | TGTGCCACCAGTGACACGGGTCTCGCCGGGGCCAACGTCCTGACTTTC
TRBJ2-7 | TRBV7-2 | TRBD1 | few | 17 | CASSLAPGGASSYEQYF | TGTGCCAGCAGCTTAGCCCCAGGGGGCGCGAGCTCCTACGAGCAGTACTTC